This T cell receptor beta chain was retrieved from a study of cytomegalovirus exposure and HLA in healthy donors. This clone was seen only a few times. As yet, its antigen is unknown. 60 Vbeta and 13 Jbeta primers were used in PCR. TCRdb's table, derived via immunoSEQ multiplex PCR, lists solely in-frame clones and lacks some. Seen here are 100,000 to 150,000 clones, about 80% observed once, and the top ten hold more than 3.5%. Whole-study results and caveats: Sequencing had likely introduced a cluster of highly shared sequence variants as an artifact. The classifier reportedly diagnosed cytomegalovirus status with high sensitivity and specificity. Immune exposure data for these donors was limited to CMV serostatus.

Every donor was a healthy person donating bone marrow. Sample: PBMCs. This clonotype was obtained from a woman aged 40 to 49 in good health and CMV-seropositive.

The DNA of the CDR3 is TGTGCCAGCAGTGTAACTGTGGGCGAGACCGGGGAGCTGTTTTTT. Its translation: CASSVTVGETGELFF. This chain joins TRBV2 and TRBJ2-2; unclear D gene. V was trimmed by 4 bases and J by 5 bases, leaving 14 bases between them. This CDR3 contains 15 residues. Germline values: CDR1 SNHLY, CDR2 FYNNEI.